This T cell receptor (beta chain) appears in the sequencing data of a study of cytomegalovirus exposure and HLA in healthy donors. This clone was seen more than once but under ten times. A multiplex PCR was run with 60 Vbeta primers and 13 Jbeta primers. Assay: immunoSEQ multiplex PCR; the TCRdb copy retains only in-frame clones and omits some. The repertoire holds some 160,000 clones, with around 80% as singletons. The receptor was derived from a man aged 18 to 29 in good health and CMV-seronegative. Sequenced material: PBMCs.

Here the CDR3 DNA reads TGTGCCTGGAGTGCATACAGGGGGCTATCAAAGCGCGTGGCCAATGAAAAACTGTTTTTT. Its protein product is CAWSAYRGLSKRVANEKLFF. V is TRBV30 and J is TRBJ1-4, with 9 bases aligning to TRBD1. Germline CDR1 reads GTSNPN; CDR2 reads SVGIG (reference sequence). The CDR3 contains 20 residues. Losses at the gene ends were 1 base for V and 5 bases for J; bases not matched to a gene: 20.